This entry features one T cell receptor beta chain sequence. It has no known antigen specificity. The sample holds no much larger clone one base away, and base qualities are not on file. The donors were some 36 Caucasian individuals from Russia, aged about 6 to 95 years, who were systemically healthy. Each donor gave around 9.9 milliliters of peripheral blood, collected into EDTA-treated Vacutainer tubes. PBMCs were isolated by Ficoll-Paque density-gradient centrifugation, with at least 6.5 million obtained per sample. Trizol reagent was used to extract total RNA from PBMCs, with at least 6 micrograms per sample. The percentages of naive CD45RAhigh/CD27high T cells were determined by flow cytometry on a PBMC aliquot from every donor. From cysteine to phenylalanine, the CDR3 is 14 amino acids long. This entry keeps only the CDR3 DNA: 42 bases, framed from base 1. The germline V gene (reference sequence) yields MNHEY for CDR1 and SMNVEV for CDR2. The trim is 3 bases for V and 6 bases for J, with a gap of 9 bases between the germline ends.

The library was prepared using 5' RACE. The listed sequencing device is Illumina HiSeq 2500. A second PCR of about 6 to 11 cycles was run with a J-beta primer mix and a sample-barcoded 5' primer. A unique molecular identifier was introduced onto each TCR beta cDNA molecule by a template-switch 5' adaptor carrying 12 random nucleotides. Each sample yielded at least 2.5 million CDR3-containing paired-end reads. First-strand cDNA was synthesized from all RNA with the Mint cDNA synthesis kit, primed by a TRBC-specific oligonucleotide. All cDNA was treated with uracil-DNA glycosylase and then went through a first 18-cycle PCR with the universal primers M1SS and BC2_uni_R. The original methods were these. For normalization, 1 million high-quality reads were randomly selected from each sample, with every read carrying a distinct molecular identifier. Instead of being binned into consensus sequences, reads that shared molecular identifiers were thrown out. MiTCR, set to a Q25 quality threshold and the strictest error-elimination algorithm, was used for CDR3 identification, clonotype clustering and error correction. Lower-bound total TCR beta diversity was estimated with a nonparametric unseen species model using Euler transformation. TCRdb ran its own pipeline on the public reads, namely fastp trimming at Q25 and MiXCR clone calling, and kept in-frame beta chains. Merged by CDR3 protein, the rows form single entries marked with the most common genes and DNA. The V and J calls were not made by the authors but by TCRdb's processing. Present in this sample are some 550,000 distinct CDR3 sequences, around half of which were seen just once. In total, the top ten clones hold roughly 25% of the sample.

The entry originates in a study of blood T cells in healthy people across ages (dated by TCRdb to the mid-2010s). Context from the whole study: In model experiments, roughly one uniquely barcoded TCR beta cDNA molecule per two T cells was captured by template switching. The study measured age-related changes in TCR beta repertoire diversity using deep sequencing normalized with unique cDNA molecular identifiers. The donors were divided into four age groups: young (average approximately 16 years), middle-aged (roughly 40), aged (around 59) and long-lived (around 80). To avoid experimental bias, donors of different ages were spread randomly across the sequencing lanes. Two additional independent replicas of 1 million unique cDNA reads from the same blood draw were analyzed for two donors (one aged 18 to 30 and one aged 80 or older).

The investigation overall reported the following: The long-lived group showed more naive CD4+ T cells, fewer expanded clones and increased TCR diversity than the aged group, suggesting age selection. As age increased, observed TCR beta diversity per million T cells dropped in a roughly linear way, and a significant reduction was already evident by age roughly 36. Since profiling was done on bulk unsorted PBMCs, naive and antigen-experienced compartments could not be conclusively compared. Because the CMV infection status of the donors was unknown, age-related changes in expanded clonotypes may potentially have been confounded. Estimates of total diversity based on one million sequenced T cells were regarded as lower bounds and as underestimates. There was a strong correlation between observed TCR beta diversity and the percentage of naive T cells measured by flow cytometry.

The sequence was obtained from a man older than 75 in good health. Sequences were obtained from blood. The chain joins TRBV27 to TRBJ1-6; the D segment could be TRBD1, given 5 matching bases. The CDR3 is CASSFRGGNSPLHF. Read as DNA, the sequence is TGTGCCAGCAGTTTTAGGGGAGGTAATTCACCCCTCCACTTT.